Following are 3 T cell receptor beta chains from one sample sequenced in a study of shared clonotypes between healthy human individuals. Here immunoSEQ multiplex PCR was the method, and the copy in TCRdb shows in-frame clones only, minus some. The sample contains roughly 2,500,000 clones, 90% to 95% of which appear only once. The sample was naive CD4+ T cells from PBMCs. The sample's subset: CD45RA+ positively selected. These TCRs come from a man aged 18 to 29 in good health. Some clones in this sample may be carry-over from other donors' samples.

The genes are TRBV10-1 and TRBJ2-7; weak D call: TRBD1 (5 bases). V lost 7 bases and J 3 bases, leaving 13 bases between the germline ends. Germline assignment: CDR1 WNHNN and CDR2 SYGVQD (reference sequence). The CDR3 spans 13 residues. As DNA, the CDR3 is TGCGCCAGCATGGACACAATAAACTACGAGCAGTACTTC. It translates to CASMDTINYEQYF.

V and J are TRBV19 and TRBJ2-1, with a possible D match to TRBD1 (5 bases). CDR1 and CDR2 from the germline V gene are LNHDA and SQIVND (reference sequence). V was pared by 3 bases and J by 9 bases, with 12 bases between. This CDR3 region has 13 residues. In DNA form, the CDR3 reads TGTGCCAGTAGTATGGACATTGTTGGTGAGCAGTTCTTC. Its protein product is CASSMDIVGEQFF.

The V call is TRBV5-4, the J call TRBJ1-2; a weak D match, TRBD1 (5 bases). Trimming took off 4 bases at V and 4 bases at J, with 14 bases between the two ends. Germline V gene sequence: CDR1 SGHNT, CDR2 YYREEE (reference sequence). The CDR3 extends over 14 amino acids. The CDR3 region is CASSLARQSYGYTF. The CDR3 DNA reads TGTGCCAGCAGCCTCGCAAGACAGAGCTATGGCTACACCTTC.